What follows are 29 T cell receptor beta chains derived from one specimen sequenced in a study of T-cell reconstitution after alpha-beta-depleted transplantation in children. During its preparation, the TCRbeta library received unique molecular identifiers. Using its own MiXCR run on the PCR reads, TCRdb lists one record per CDR3 protein. The sample includes 300,000 to 400,000 distinct CDR3 sequences, about an eighth of them seen just once. The sample was PBMCs, taken from the stem cell graft. Receptors were obtained from a human donor who donated a stem cell graft to a child with Fanconi anemia.

The V and J genes are TRBV2 and TRBJ1-5; TRBD1 matches at 10 bases. Germline V CDR1 and CDR2: SNHLY, FYNNEI. The CDR3 length is 17 residues. Trimming cost V 5 bases and J 5 bases; bases outside gene matches: 12. The DNA of the CDR3 is TGTGCCAGCAGTTCGACAGGGGGCGCGGGTGAGGATCAGCCCCAGCATTTT. This codes for CASSSTGGAGEDQPQHF. The variable domain in full, completed from reference TRBV2 and TRBJ1-5, reads EPEVTQTPSHQVTQMGQEVILRCVPISNHLYFYWYRQILGQKVEFLVSFYNNEISEKSEIFDDQFSVERPDGSNFTLKIRSTKLEDSAMYFCASSSTGGAGEDQPQHFGDGTRLSIL.

This clonotype has just a few counts. This chain joins TRBV12-3 or TRBV12-4 and TRBJ2-3; TRBD1 agrees at 7 bases. This CDR3 spans 16 amino acids. V was pared by 5 bases and J by 0 bases, with 8 bases of the junction left unmatched. Here the CDR3 DNA reads TGTGCCAGCAGTCCAAGGGGACAGTTGAGCACAGATACGCAGTATTTT. Translation gives CASSPRGQLSTDTQYF.

The chain employs TRBV12-3 or TRBV12-4 and TRBJ1-2; 8 positions match TRBD1. With V trimmed by 5 bases and J by 4 bases, 3 bases remained unmatched. CDR3 length: 13 amino acids. DNA for the CDR3: TGTGCCAGCAGTAAAGGACAGGGCTATGGCTACACCTTC. This encodes CASSKGQGYGYTF.

This clonotype was picked up many times. The V gene is TRBV5-1, the J gene TRBJ2-7; D may be TRBD1 or TRBD2 (5 bases each). The V gene's germline CDR1 is SGHRS and CDR2 YFSETQ. The CDR3 has 14 residues. Trimming took 4 bases from V and 2 from J, leaving 13 bases between them. CDR3 loop: CASSVSGQAYEQYV. DNA for the CDR3: TGCGCCAGCAGCGTGAGCGGACAAGCCTACGAGCAGTACGTC.

This clonotype was recorded at least ten times. This CDR3 is CASSLRAPRSGGELFF. In DNA form, the CDR3 reads TGTGCCAGCAGCCTTAGAGCACCTCGAAGTGGCGGGGAGCTGTTTTTT. The V and J genes are TRBV7-6 and TRBJ2-2; D uncertain. CDR3 length: 16 amino acids. Trimming took off 5 bases at V and 7 bases at J, with 20 bases between the two ends. Looked up from germline, CDR1 is SGHVS and CDR2 is FNYEAQ. The complete variable domain, with remaining parts taken from reference TRBV7-6 and TRBJ2-2, reads GAGVSQSPRYKVTKRGQDVALRCDPISGHVSLYWYRQALGQGPEFLTYFNYEAQQDKSGLPNDRFSAERPEGSISTLTIQRTEQRDSAMYRCASSLRAPRSGGELFFGEGSRLTVL.

The V gene is TRBV14, the J gene TRBJ2-3, with unresolved D. CDR3 length: 14 amino acids. Trimming removed 0 bases at V and 5 bases at J, with 9 bases between. Germline assignment: CDR1 SGHDN and CDR2 FVKESK. The CDR3 DNA sequence: TGTGCCAGCAGCCAAGAGTATAAGGGAGATACGCAGTATTTT. Translation: CASSQEYKGDTQYF.

The chain carries TRBV4-2 and TRBJ2-1; D may be TRBD1 or TRBD2 (5 bases each). Deletions cut 3 bases from V and 9 bases from J, with 18 bases between. Germline CDR1 reads LGHNA; CDR2 reads YNFKEQ. CDR3 size: 15 residues. This chain's CDR3 is CASSQPPDGGSEQFF. CDR3 bases: TGTGCCAGCAGCCAGCCCCCCGATGGGGGTTCTGAGCAGTTCTTC.

The CDR3 reads CAARGPGTDTQYF. CDR3 nucleotides: TGTGCCGCTCGGGGGCCGGGCACAGATACGCAGTATTTT. This chain uses TRBV4-2 with TRBJ2-3; perhaps D is TRBD1 or TRBD2 (6 bases each). CDR1 and CDR2 (germline): LGHNA, YNFKEQ. The CDR3 has 13 residues. V was shortened by 11 bases and J by 1 base, with 13 bases between the two germline ends.

The gene calls are TRBV3-1 and TRBJ1-5; 8 bases fit TRBD1. In germline, CDR1 is LGHDT, CDR2 YNNKEL (reference sequence). Trimming removed 4 bases from V and 7 bases from J; junction bases left unmatched: 9. The CDR3 runs to 15 residues. Here the CDR3 DNA reads TGTGCCAGCAGCCTGGGACAGGCAGGTGGACAGCCCCAGCATTTT. It is translated as CASSLGQAGGQPQHF.

The rearrangement joins TRBV2 to TRBJ2-2, with 11 bases aligning to TRBD2. The CDR3 totals 15 residues. J gave up 2 bases and V 8 bases, and 4 bases lay outside the gene matches. The germline V gene has CDR1 SNHLY and CDR2 FYNNEI. In DNA form, the CDR3 reads TGTGCCAGCGCCGGGACTAGCGGTAACACCGGGGAGCTGTTTTTT. Translating gives CASAGTSGNTGELFF.

This clonotype showed up many times. The gene calls are TRBV27 and TRBJ1-6, with D uncertain. The length of the CDR3 is 12 residues. Germline V gene data show CDR1 as MNHEY and CDR2 as SMNVEV (reference sequence). The V gene lost 3 bases and the J gene lost 6 bases, with 3 bases spanning the gap. This CDR3 is CASSFLNSPLHF. CDR3 DNA sequence: TGTGCCAGCAGTTTCCTTAATTCACCCCTCCACTTT.

V gene TRBV7-3 combines with J gene TRBJ1-1; possibly TRBD1 for D (5 bases). The CDR3 runs to 13 residues. Between the trimmed V and J ends, which lost 3 bases and 2 bases, there was a span of 7 bases. Germline CDR1 and CDR2: SGHTA and FQGTGA. In DNA form, the CDR3 reads TGTGCCAGCAGCTTCCGGACAAACACTGAAGCTTTCTTT. Its translation is CASSFRTNTEAFF.

This clonotype was seen more than once but under ten times. The V call is TRBV3-1, the J call TRBJ2-7; 9 bases map to TRBD1. The ends lost 4 bases at V and 5 bases at J; junction bases unmatched: 6. The CDR3 runs 14 residues. Germline CDR1 LGHDT, CDR2 YNNKEL (reference sequence). In DNA, the CDR3 is TGTGCCAGCAGCCTGACAGGGGGTCCCAACGAGCAGTACTTC. Translated, it gives CASSLTGGPNEQYF.

This clonotype was counted a few times. The rearrangement links TRBV7-8 to TRBJ1-4; the D is unclear. V lost 3 bases and J lost 8, with 13 bases in between. CDR1 SGHVS and CDR2 FQNEAQ come from the germline V gene. CDR3 length: 14 residues. CDR3 bases: TGTGCCAGCAGCTTGGAAGGGCGCGAGGAAAAACTGTTTTTT. Protein: CASSLEGREEKLFF.

This clonotype was seen repeatedly, ten times or more. The V and J genes are TRBV5-1 and TRBJ2-3; tentatively, D is TRBD2 (6 bases). Trimming shortened V by 0 bases and J by 0 bases, and 8 bases separated the two germline ends. The germline CDR1 and CDR2 sequences are SGHRS and YFSETQ. The CDR3 loop spans 15 amino acids. The CDR3 sequence is CASSLAGTSTDTQYF. The CDR3 DNA reads TGCGCCAGCAGCTTGGCCGGGACTAGCACAGATACGCAGTATTTT.

The table lists this clonotype with a few counts. The chain employs TRBV28 and TRBJ1-6; TRBD1 agrees at 8 bases. J gave up 11 bases and V 3 bases, and 12 bases lay outside the gene matches. The CDR3 runs 16 residues. The V gene's germline CDR1 is MDHEN and CDR2 SYDVKM. CDR3: CASSLTDRVVIAPLHF. DNA of the CDR3: TGTGCCAGCAGTTTGACGGACAGGGTAGTGATTGCACCCCTCCACTTT.

V and J are TRBV7-8 and TRBJ2-2, with D possibly being TRBD2 (5 bases). Germline loops: CDR1 SGHVS, CDR2 FQNEAQ. The CDR3 extends over 17 amino acids. V was clipped by 1 base and J by 0 bases, with 12 bases between them. The CDR3 spells CASSLGLSAANTGELFF. The CDR3 DNA sequence: TGTGCCAGCAGCTTAGGTCTTAGCGCAGCGAACACCGGGGAGCTGTTTTTT. The full variable domain, in which reference TRBV7-8 and TRBJ2-2 provide the parts outside the CDR3, is GAGVSQSPRYKVAKRGQDVALRCDPISGHVSLFWYQQALGQGPEFLTYFQNEAQLDKSGLPSDRFFAERPEGSVSTLKIQRTQQEDSAVYLCASSLGLSAANTGELFFGEGSRLTVL.

This chain joins TRBV6-2 or TRBV6-3 and TRBJ1-1, with D possibly being TRBD1 (5 bases). CDR1 MNHEY and CDR2 SVGEGT come from the germline V gene. CDR3 length: 14 amino acids. The V and J ends lost 6 bases and 2 bases respectively, with 13 bases between them. The CDR3 DNA is TGTGCCAGCAGAAAAGGAGGGGTTAACACTGAAGCTTTCTTT. Amino acids: CASRKGGVNTEAFF.

There are a few counts of this clonotype. The V and J genes are TRBV12-3 or TRBV12-4 and TRBJ2-1; D is ambiguous. The ends were cut back, 9 bases at V and 4 bases at J, with 10 bases in the middle. CDR3 length: 12 amino acids. The chain's CDR3 is CASRAGYNEQFF. The DNA for the CDR3 is TGTGCCAGTAGGGCCGGGTACAATGAGCAGTTCTTC.

Many counts were recorded for this clonotype. The chain links TRBV6-1 to TRBJ1-2, with TRBD1 matching over 7 bases. The CDR3 loop spans 16 amino acids. Germline CDR1 and CDR2: MNHNS and SASEGT. The ends lost 4 bases at V and 2 bases at J; junction bases unmatched: 10. The CDR3 nucleotides are TGTGCCAGCAGTGCCTCTCTGGGGGACAGAAACTATGGCTACACCTTC. Translating gives CASSASLGDRNYGYTF.

This clonotype was counted only a few times. For the CDR3, the DNA is TGTGCCATCAGTCCAGGGGGACGCCAAGAGACCCAGTACTTC. The encoded protein is CAISPGGRQETQYF. The rearrangement links TRBV10-3 to TRBJ2-5; 7 positions match TRBD1. The CDR3 is made up of 14 amino acids. Germline CDR1 ENHRY, CDR2 SYGVKD. V lost 5 bases, J lost 1 base, and 4 bases stayed unmatched.

This clonotype was counted at least ten times. The chain couples TRBV11-2 to TRBJ1-4; TRBD1 aligns across 12 bases. The CDR3 has 16 residues. Germline V gives CDR1 SGHAT, CDR2 FQNNGV. Unmatched junction bases numbered 9, after V lost 6 bases and J lost 7 bases. CDR3 nucleotide sequence: TGTGCCAGCAGACGGGGACAGGGGGCGCCTGGTGAAAAACTGTTTTTT. Translating it yields CASRRGQGAPGEKLFF.

This clonotype was counted between two and nine times. The chain is built from TRBV10-1 and TRBJ2-3; the match to TRBD2 covers 11 bases. V lost 3 bases to trimming and J lost 2 bases; unmatched junction nucleotides: 4. Germline values: CDR1 WNHNN, CDR2 SYGVQD (reference sequence). The CDR3 runs to 16 residues. The CDR3 sequence is CASSELAGEDTDTQYF. In DNA, the CDR3 is TGCGCCAGCAGTGAACTAGCGGGGGAAGACACAGATACGCAGTATTTT.

This clonotype was seen more than once but under ten times. The rearrangement joins TRBV5-1 to TRBJ2-5; 7 bases align to TRBD1. This CDR3 has 11 amino acids. Trimming at V came to 2 bases and at J to 10 bases, leaving 2 bases not matched to a gene. The germline CDR1 and CDR2 sequences are SGHRS and YFSETQ. This CDR3 is CASSLQGIQYF. CDR3 nucleotides: TGCGCCAGCAGCTTACAGGGGATCCAGTACTTC.

This clonotype came up a few times. The gene calls are TRBV7-9 and TRBJ2-7; D unclear. Trimming cost V 3 bases and J 0 bases, with 6 bases left between them. Germline-derived CDR1 and CDR2 are SEHNR and FQNEAQ (reference sequence). This CDR3 has 13 residues. In DNA form, the CDR3 reads TGTGCCAGCAGCTTCCACAGCTCCTACGAGCAGTACTTC. Protein: CASSFHSSYEQYF.

This clonotype was counted between two and nine times. The chain carries TRBV6-1 and TRBJ1-1, with D perhaps matching TRBD1 (6 bases). This CDR3 comprises 14 residues. The V end lost 7 bases, the J end lost 2 bases, and 14 bases lay between the germline ends. Germline CDR1 is MNHNS and CDR2 is SASEGT. The CDR3 coding sequence is TGTGCCAGCACCCCCAGGGGCGAAAACACTGAAGCTTTCTTT. It codes for CASTPRGENTEAFF.

The J gene is TRBJ1-1, the V gene TRBV19; D uncertain. V was shortened by 3 bases and J by 4 bases, with 18 bases between the two germline ends. This CDR3 spans 16 amino acids. Germline V gene lookup returns CDR1 LNHDA and CDR2 SQIVND (reference sequence). The CDR3 protein is CASSILKIATGTEAFF. In nucleotides, the CDR3 is TGTGCCAGTAGTATCCTTAAGATCGCAACGGGCACTGAAGCTTTCTTT.

This sequence joins TRBV4-3 and TRBJ2-1, with 10 nucleotides matching TRBD2. The CDR3 spans 18 residues. V trimming: 0 bases; J trimming: 2 bases; junction bases outside the gene matches: 7. CDR1 LGHNA and CDR2 YSLEER come from the germline V gene. CDR3 in amino acids: CASSQDTLSGGPYNEQFF. In DNA, the CDR3 is TGCGCCAGCAGCCAAGATACCCTTAGCGGGGGGCCCTACAATGAGCAGTTCTTC.

Only a few counts were recorded for this clonotype. This chain links TRBV11-1 with TRBJ2-7, with a possible D match to TRBD1 (6 bases). Germline V CDR1 and CDR2: SGHAT, FQDESV (reference sequence). The CDR3 totals 15 residues. Trimming stripped 2 bases from V and 1 base from J, with 12 bases between. The CDR3 region is CASSLSGQPSYEQYF. The CDR3 region has the DNA TGTGCCAGCAGCTTATCTGGACAGCCTTCCTACGAGCAGTACTTC.